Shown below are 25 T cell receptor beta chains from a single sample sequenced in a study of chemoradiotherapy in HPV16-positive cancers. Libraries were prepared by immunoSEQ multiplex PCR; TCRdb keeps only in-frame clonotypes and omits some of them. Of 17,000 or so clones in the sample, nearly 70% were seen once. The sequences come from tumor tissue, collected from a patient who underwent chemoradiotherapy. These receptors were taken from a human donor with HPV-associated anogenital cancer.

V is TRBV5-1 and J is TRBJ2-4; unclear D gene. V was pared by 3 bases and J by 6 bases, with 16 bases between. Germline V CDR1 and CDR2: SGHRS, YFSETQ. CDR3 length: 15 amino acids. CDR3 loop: CASSSGSFLPNIQYF. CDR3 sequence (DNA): TGCGCCAGCAGCTCTGGGTCCTTTCTACCAAACATTCAGTACTTC.

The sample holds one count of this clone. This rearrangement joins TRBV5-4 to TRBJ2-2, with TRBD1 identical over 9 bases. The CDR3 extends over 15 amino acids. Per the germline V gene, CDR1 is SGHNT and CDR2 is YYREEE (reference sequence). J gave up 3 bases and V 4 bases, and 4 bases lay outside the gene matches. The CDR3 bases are TGTGCCAGCAGCCTGGACAGGGGTGACACCGGGGAGCTGTTTTTT. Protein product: CASSLDRGDTGELFF.

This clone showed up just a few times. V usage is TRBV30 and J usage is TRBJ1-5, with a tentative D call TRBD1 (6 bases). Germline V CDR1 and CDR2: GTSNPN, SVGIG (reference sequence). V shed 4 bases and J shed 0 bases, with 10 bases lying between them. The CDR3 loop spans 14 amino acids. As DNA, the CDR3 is TGTGCCTGGACAGGGGCTGGTAGCAATCAGCCCCAGCATTTT. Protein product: CAWTGAGSNQPQHF.

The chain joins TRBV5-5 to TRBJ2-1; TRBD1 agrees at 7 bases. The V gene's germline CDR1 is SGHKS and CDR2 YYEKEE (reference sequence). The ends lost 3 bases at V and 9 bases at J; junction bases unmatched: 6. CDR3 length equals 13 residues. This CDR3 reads CASSSLQGREQFF. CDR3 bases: TGTGCCAGCAGCTCACTACAGGGGCGTGAGCAGTTCTTC.

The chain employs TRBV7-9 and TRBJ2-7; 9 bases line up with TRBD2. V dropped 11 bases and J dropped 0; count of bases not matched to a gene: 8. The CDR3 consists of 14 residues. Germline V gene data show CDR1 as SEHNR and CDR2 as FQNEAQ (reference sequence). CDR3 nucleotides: TGTGCCGCGGGGGGGACGGATAGCTCCTACGAGCAGTACTTC. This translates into CAAGGTDSSYEQYF. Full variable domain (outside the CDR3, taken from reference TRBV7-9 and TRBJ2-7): DTGVSQNPRHKITKRGQNVTFRCDPISEHNRLYWYRQTLGQGPEFLTYFQNEAQLEKSRLLSDRFSAERPKGSFSTLEIQRTEQGDSAMYLCAAGGTDSSYEQYFGPGTRLTVT.

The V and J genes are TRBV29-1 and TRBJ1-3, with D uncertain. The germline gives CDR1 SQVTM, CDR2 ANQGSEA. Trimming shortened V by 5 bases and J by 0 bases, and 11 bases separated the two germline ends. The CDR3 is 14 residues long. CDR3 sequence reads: CSVLPGFSGNTIYF. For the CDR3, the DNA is TGCAGCGTTCTACCGGGTTTCTCTGGAAACACCATATATTTT.

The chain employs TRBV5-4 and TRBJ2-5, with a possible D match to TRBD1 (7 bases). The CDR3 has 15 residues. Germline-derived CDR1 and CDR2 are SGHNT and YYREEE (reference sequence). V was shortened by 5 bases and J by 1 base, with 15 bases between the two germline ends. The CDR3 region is CASRRQGLPQETQYF. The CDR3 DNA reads TGTGCCAGCAGAAGACAGGGACTCCCCCAAGAGACCCAGTACTTC.

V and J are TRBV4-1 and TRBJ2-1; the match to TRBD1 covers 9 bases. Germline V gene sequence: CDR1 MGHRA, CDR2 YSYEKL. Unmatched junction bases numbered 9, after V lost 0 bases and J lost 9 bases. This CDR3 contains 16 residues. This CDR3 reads CASSQDMGTGFTEQFF. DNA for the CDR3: TGCGCCAGCAGCCAAGATATGGGGACAGGGTTCACTGAGCAGTTCTTC.

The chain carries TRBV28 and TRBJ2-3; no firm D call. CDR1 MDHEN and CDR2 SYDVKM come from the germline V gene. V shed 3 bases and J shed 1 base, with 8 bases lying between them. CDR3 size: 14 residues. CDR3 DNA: TGTGCCAGCAGTTTCTTGGCGGGCACAGATACGCAGTATTTT. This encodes CASSFLAGTDTQYF.

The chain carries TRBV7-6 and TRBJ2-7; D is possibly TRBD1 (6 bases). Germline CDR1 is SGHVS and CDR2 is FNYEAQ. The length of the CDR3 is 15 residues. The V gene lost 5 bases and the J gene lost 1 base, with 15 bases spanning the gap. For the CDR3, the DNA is TGTGCCAGCAGCGCCACAGGGTATCCTTCCTACGAGCAGTACTTC. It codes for CASSATGYPSYEQYF.

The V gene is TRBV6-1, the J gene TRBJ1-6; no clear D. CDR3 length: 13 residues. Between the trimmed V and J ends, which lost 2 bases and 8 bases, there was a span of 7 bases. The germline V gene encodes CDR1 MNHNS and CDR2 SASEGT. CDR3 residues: CASSEMVDSPLHF. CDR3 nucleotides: TGTGCCAGCAGTGAAATGGTGGATTCACCCCTCCACTTT.

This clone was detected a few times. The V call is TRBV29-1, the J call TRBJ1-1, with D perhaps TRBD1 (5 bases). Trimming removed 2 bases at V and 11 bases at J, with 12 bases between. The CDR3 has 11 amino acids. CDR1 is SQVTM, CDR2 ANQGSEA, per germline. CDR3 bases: TGCAGCGTTGAAAAGGGGACTCGGGCTTTCTTT. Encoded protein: CSVEKGTRAFF.

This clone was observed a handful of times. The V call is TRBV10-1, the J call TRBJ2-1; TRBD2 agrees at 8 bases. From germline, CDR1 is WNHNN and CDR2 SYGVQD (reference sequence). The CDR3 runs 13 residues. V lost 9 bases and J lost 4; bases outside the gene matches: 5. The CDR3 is CASSGGLYNEQFF. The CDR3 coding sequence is TGCGCCAGTTCGGGGGGGCTGTACAATGAGCAGTTCTTC.

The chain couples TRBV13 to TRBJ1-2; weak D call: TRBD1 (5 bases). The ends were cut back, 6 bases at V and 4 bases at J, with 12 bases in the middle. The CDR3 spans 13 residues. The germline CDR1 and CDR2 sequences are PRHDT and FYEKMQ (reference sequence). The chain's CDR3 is CASSLRGLYGYTF. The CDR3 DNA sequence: TGTGCCAGCAGTTTACGGGGCCTCTATGGCTACACCTTC.

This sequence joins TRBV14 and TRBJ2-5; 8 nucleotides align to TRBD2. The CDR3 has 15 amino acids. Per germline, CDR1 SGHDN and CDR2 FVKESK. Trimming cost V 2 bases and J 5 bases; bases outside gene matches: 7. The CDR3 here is CASSQRFGGGETQYF. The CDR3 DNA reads TGTGCCAGCAGCCAACGCTTTGGCGGGGGGGAGACCCAGTACTTC.

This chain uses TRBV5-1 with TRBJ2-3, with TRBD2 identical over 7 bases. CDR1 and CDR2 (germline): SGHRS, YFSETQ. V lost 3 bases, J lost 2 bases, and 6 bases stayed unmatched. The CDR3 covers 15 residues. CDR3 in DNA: TGCGCCAGCAGCTCCCAGCGGGGAGTCACAGATACGCAGTATTTT. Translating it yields CASSSQRGVTDTQYF.

The CDR3 spells CASSLKPGEGNQPQHF. Here the CDR3 DNA reads TGTGCCAGCAGCTTAAAGCCCGGGGAGGGCAATCAGCCCCAGCATTTT. The gene calls are TRBV7-3 and TRBJ1-5; D unresolved. The CDR3 has 16 amino acids. Trimming took 1 base from V and 2 from J, leaving 12 bases between them. CDR1 and CDR2 (germline): SGHTA, FQGTGA.

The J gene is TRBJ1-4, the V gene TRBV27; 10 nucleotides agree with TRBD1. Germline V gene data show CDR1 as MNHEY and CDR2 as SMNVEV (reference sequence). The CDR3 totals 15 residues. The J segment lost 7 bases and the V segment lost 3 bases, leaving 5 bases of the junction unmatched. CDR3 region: CASSFLTGGTEKLFF. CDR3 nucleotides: TGTGCCAGCAGTTTTCTGACAGGGGGCACTGAAAAACTGTTTTTT.

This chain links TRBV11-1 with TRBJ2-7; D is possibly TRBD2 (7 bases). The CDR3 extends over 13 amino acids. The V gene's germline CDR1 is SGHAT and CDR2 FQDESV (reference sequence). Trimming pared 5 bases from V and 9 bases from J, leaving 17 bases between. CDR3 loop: CASSRLGGAPQYF. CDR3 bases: TGTGCCAGCAGCCGGTTAGGGGGGGCGCCGCAGTACTTC.

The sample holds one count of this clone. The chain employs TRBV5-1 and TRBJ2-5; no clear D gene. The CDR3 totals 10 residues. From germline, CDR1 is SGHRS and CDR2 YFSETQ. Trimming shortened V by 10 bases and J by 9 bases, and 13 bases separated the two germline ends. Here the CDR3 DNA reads TGCGCCCCCCCGCGTAGGGCCCAGTACTTC. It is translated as CAPPRRAQYF.

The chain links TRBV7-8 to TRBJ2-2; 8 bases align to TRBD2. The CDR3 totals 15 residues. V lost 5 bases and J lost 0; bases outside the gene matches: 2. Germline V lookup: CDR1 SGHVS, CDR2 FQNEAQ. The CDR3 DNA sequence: TGTGCCAGCAGCGGACTAGCAGCGAACACCGGGGAGCTGTTTTTT. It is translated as CASSGLAANTGELFF.

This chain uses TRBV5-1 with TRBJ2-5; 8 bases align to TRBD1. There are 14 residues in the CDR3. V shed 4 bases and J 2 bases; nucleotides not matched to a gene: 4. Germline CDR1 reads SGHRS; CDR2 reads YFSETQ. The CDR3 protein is CASSPGQAQETQYF. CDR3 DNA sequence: TGCGCCAGCAGCCCGGGACAGGCGCAAGAGACCCAGTACTTC.

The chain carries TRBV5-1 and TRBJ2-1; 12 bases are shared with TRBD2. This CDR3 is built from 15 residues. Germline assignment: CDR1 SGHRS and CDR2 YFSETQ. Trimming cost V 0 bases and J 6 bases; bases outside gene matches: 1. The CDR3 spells CASSLGLAGVNEQFF. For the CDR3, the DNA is TGCGCCAGCAGCTTGGGACTAGCGGGGGTCAATGAGCAGTTCTTC.

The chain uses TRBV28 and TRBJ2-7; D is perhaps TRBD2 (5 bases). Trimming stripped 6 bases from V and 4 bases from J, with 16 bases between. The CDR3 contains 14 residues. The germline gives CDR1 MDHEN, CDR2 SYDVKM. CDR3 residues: CASSSDWFSYEQYF. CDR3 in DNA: TGTGCCAGCAGCTCGGACTGGTTCTCTTACGAGCAGTACTTC. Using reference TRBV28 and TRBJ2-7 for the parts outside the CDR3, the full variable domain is DVKVTQSSRYLVKRTGEKVFLECVQDMDHENMFWYRQDPGLGLRLIYFSYDVKMKEKGDIPEGYSVSREKKERFSLILESASTNQTSMYLCASSSDWFSYEQYFGPGTRLTVT.

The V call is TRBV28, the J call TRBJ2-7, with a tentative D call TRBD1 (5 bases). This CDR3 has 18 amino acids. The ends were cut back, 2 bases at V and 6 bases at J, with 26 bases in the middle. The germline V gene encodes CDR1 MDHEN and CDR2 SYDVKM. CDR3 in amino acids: CASSLPFWGGPNLGEQYF. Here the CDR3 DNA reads TGTGCCAGCAGTTTACCCTTCTGGGGCGGCCCTAATCTGGGCGAGCAGTACTTC.